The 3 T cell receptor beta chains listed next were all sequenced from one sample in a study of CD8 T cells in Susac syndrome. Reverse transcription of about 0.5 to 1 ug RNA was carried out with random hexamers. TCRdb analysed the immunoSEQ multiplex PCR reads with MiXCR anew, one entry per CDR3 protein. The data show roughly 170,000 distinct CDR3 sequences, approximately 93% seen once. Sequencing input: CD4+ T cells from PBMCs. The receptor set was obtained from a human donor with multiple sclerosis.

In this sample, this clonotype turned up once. The chain's CDR3 is CSANQGVSGELFF. For the CDR3, the DNA is TGCAGTGCTAACCAGGGAGTTAGCGGGGAGCTGTTTTTT. The chain combines TRBV20-1 with TRBJ2-2; D possibly uses TRBD1 or TRBD2 (5 bases each). From germline, CDR1 is DFQATT and CDR2 SNEGSKA (reference sequence). Trimming removed 4 bases from V and 7 bases from J, with 13 bases in between. The CDR3 runs to 13 residues.

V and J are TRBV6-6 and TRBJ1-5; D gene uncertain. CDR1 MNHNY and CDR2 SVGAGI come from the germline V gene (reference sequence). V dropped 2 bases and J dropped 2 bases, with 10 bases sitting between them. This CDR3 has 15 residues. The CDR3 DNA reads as TGTGCCAGCAGTTACGAGGCGTGGGGCAATCAGCCCCAGCATTTT. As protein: CASSYEAWGNQPQHF.

CDR3 nucleotides: TGTGCCAGCAGTTACACCCAGCGGGGGACCCACCAAGAGACCCAGTACTTC. It yields the protein CASSYTQRGTHQETQYF. The chain couples TRBV6-2 or TRBV6-3 to TRBJ2-5; 8 nucleotides match TRBD2. The V gene end was trimmed by 2 bases and the J gene end by 0 bases; junction bases not matched to a gene: 8. Germline CDR1 MNHEY, CDR2 SVGEGT. The CDR3 extends over 17 amino acids.